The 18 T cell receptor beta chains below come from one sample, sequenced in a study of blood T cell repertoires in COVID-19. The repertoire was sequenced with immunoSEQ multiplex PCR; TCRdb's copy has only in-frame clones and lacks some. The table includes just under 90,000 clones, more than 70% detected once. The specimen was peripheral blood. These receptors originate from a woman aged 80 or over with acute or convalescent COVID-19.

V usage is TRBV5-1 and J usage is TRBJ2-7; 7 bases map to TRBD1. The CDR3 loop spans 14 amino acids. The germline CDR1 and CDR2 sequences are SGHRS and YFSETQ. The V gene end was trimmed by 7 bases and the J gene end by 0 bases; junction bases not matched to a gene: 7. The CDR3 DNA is TGCGCCAGCGGAGGACAGGCCAGCTCCTACGAGCAGTACTTC. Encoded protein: CASGGQASSYEQYF.

This CDR3 reads CASSPSGTQYF. The CDR3 DNA is TGTGCCAGCAGTCCCTCCGGGACACAGTACTTC. The chain couples TRBV6-6 to TRBJ2-7, with D tentatively TRBD1 (6 bases). This CDR3 region has 11 residues. CDR1 MNHNY and CDR2 SVGAGI come from the germline V gene (reference sequence). The V end was cut by 5 bases, the J end by 10 bases, with 12 bases between.

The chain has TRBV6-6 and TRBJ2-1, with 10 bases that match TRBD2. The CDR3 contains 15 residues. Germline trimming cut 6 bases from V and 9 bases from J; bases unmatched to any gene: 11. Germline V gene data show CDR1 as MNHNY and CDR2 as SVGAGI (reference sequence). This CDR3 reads CASRVSGGAIVEQFF. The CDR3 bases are TGTGCCAGCAGAGTGAGCGGGGGGGCCATAGTTGAGCAGTTCTTC.

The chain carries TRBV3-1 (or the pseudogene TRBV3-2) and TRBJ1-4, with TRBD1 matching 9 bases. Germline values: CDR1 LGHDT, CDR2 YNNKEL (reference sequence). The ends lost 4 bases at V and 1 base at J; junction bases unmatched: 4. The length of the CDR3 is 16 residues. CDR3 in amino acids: CASSPQTGGTNEKLFF. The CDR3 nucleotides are TGTGCCAGCAGCCCACAGACAGGGGGAACTAATGAAAAACTGTTTTTT.

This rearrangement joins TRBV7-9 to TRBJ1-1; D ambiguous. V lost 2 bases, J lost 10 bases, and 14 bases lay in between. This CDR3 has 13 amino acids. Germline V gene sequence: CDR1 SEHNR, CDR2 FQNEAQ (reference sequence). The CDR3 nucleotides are TGTGCCAGCAGCTTATCGCTTGGTGAGGGAGCTTTCTTT. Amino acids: CASSLSLGEGAFF.

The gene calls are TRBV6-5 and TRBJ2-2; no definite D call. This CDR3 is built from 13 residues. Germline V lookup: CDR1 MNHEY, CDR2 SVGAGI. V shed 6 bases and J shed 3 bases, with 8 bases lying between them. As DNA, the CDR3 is TGTGCCAGCAGCAAGGAGTACACCGGGGAGCTGTTTTTT. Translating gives CASSKEYTGELFF.

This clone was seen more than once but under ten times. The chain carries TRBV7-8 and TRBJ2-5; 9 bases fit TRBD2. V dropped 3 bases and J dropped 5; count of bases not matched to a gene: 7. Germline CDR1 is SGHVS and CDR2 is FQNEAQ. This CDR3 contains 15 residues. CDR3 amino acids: CASSLGLARSETQYF. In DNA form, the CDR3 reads TGTGCCAGCAGCTTGGGACTAGCCCGTAGTGAGACCCAGTACTTC.

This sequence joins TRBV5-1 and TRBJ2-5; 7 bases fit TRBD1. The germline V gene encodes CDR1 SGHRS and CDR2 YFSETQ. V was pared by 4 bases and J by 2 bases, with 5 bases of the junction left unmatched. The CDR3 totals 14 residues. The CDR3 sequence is CASSALQGQETQYF. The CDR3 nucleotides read TGCGCCAGCAGCGCGCTACAGGGGCAAGAGACCCAGTACTTC. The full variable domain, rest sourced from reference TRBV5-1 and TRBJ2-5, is KAGVTQTPRYLIKTRGQQVTLSCSPISGHRSVSWYQQTPGQGLQFLFEYFSETQRNKGNFPGRFSGRQFSNSRSEMNVSTLELGDSALYLCASSALQGQETQYFGPGTRLLVL.

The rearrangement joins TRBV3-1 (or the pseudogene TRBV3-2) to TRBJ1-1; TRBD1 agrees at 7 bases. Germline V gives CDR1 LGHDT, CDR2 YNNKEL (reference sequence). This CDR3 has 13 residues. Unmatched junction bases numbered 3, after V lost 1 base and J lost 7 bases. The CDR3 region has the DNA TGTGCCAGCAGCCAAGGCGGGACAGTTGAAGCTTTCTTT. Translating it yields CASSQGGTVEAFF.

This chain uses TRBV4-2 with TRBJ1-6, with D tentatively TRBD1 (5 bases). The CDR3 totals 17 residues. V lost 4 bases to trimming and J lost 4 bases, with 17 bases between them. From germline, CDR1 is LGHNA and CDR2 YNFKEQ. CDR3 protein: CASSPKSTDNYNSPLHF. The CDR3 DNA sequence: TGTGCCAGCAGCCCAAAATCGACAGACAATTATAATTCACCCCTCCACTTT.

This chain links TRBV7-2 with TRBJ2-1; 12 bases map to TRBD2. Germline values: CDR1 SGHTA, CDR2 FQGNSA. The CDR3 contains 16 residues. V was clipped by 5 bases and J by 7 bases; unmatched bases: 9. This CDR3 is CASSTRLAGVKNEQFF. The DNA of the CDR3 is TGTGCCAGCAGCACGCGACTAGCGGGAGTAAAAAATGAGCAGTTCTTC.

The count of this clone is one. In nucleotides, the CDR3 is TGTGCCAGCAGCTTAGCCCCGGGGGTGAGCTCTGGAAACACCATATATTTT. Encoded protein: CASSLAPGVSSGNTIYF. The chain couples TRBV7-2 to TRBJ1-3, with D maybe TRBD1 (5 bases). The CDR3 runs to 17 residues. In germline, CDR1 is SGHTA, CDR2 FQGNSA. V lost 0 bases to trimming and J lost 0 bases, with 12 bases between them. The whole variable domain, remainder taken from reference TRBV7-2 and TRBJ1-3, is GAGVSQSPSNKVTEKGKDVELRCDPISGHTALYWYRQSLGQGLEFLIYFQGNSAPDKSGLPSDRFSAERTGGSVSTLTIQRTQQEDSAVYLCASSLAPGVSSGNTIYFGEGSWLTVV.

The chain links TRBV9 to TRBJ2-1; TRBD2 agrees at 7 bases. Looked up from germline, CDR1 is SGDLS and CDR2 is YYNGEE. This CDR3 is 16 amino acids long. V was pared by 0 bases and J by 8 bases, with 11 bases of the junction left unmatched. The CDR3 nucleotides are TGTGCCAGCAGCGTAGCTGACGGGAGGAGCGCGGATGAGCAGTTCTTC. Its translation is CASSVADGRSADEQFF.

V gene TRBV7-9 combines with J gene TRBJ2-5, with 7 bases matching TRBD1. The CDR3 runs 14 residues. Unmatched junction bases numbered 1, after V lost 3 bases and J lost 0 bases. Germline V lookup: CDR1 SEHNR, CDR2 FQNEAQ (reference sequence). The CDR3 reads CASSLTGYQETQYF. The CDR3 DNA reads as TGTGCCAGCAGCTTGACAGGGTACCAAGAGACCCAGTACTTC.

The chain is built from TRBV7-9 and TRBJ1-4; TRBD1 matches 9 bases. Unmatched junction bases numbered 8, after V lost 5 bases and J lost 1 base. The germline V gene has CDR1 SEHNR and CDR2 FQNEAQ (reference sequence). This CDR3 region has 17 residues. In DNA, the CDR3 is TGTGCCAGCAGCCGACCGGGGGGACAGGGAACTAATGAAAAACTGTTTTTT. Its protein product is CASSRPGGQGTNEKLFF.

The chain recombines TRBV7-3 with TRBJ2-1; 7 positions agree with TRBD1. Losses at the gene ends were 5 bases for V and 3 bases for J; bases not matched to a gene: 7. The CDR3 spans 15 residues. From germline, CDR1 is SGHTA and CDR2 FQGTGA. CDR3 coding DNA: TGTGCCAGCAGCACCGGGACAGCTGTCTACAATGAGCAGTTCTTC. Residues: CASSTGTAVYNEQFF.

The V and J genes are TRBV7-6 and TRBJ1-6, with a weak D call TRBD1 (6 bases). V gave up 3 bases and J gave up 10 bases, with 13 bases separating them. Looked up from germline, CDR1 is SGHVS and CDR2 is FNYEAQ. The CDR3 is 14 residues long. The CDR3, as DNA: TGTGCCAGCAGCTTGGGGGCCGGGGAGTCACCCCTCCACTTT. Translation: CASSLGAGESPLHF.

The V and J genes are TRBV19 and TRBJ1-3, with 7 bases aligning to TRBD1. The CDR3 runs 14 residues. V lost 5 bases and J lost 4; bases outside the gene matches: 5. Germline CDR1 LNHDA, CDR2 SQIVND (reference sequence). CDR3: CASSPRTGGNTIYF. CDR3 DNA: TGTGCCAGTAGTCCTCGGACAGGCGGAAACACCATATATTTT.